The clone carrying this T cell receptor (beta chain) was seen a few times. Antigen specificity is unknown. These data belong to a study of identical twins. Points from the study as a whole: Whereas memory repertoires showed no such difference, abundant cord blood beta clonotypes carried fewer insertions.

Using its own MiXCR run on the 5' RACE reads, TCRdb lists one record per CDR3 protein. Of under 300,000 distinct CDR3 sequences detected, over 12% appear once; the ten largest clones hold 7% to 9.5%. The CDR3 is 14 amino acids. Trimming removed 8 bases from V and 4 bases from J; junction bases left unmatched: 8. Germline V gives CDR1 MNHEY, CDR2 SMNVEV (reference sequence). This chain uses TRBV27 with TRBJ2-3; 8 nucleotides align to TRBD2. The clonotype comes from a woman between 18 and 30 years old in good health. Specimen: memory (CD45RO+) T cells sorted from blood. The CDR3: CASSGLGASDTQYF. The DNA of the CDR3 is TGTGCCAGCTCGGGACTAGGAGCTTCAGATACGCAGTATTTT.